These 29 T cell receptor beta chains were sequenced from one sample in a study of OX40 agonist ivuxolimab in advanced cancers. TCRdb keeps only in-frame clones here, not all; method: immunoSEQ multiplex PCR. This sample yields 8,500 to 13,000 clones, of which 79% are seen a single time; nearly 40% belongs to the top ten. The source material was CD4+ or CD8+ T cells sorted from blood, sampled in a trial of the OX40 agonist ivuxolimab. These receptors originate from an adult with an advanced solid tumor such as melanoma, head and neck, liver or kidney cancer.

The V gene is TRBV4-3, the J gene TRBJ2-1; no firm D call. V shed 4 bases and J shed 4 bases, with 11 bases lying between them. Germline V gene sequence: CDR1 LGHNA, CDR2 YSLEER. CDR3 length: 14 amino acids. The chain's CDR3 is CASSPSAGYNEQFF. The CDR3 DNA reads TGCGCCAGCAGCCCATCGGCCGGTTACAATGAGCAGTTCTTC.

On this clone itself: This sequence may be a read error, since a much larger clone differs from it by one base. Within the sample, other DNA sequences also encode this same CDR3. The chain employs TRBV6-5 and TRBJ2-2; D unclear. The germline CDR1 and CDR2 sequences are MNHEY and SVGAGI. The CDR3 consists of 13 residues. Trimming shortened V by 0 bases and J by 1 base, and 0 bases separated the two germline ends. CDR3 DNA sequence: TGTGCCAGCAGTTACTCGAACACCGGGGAGCTGTTTTTT. Translating it yields CASSYSNTGELFF.

The chain carries TRBV6-1 and TRBJ1-2, with D unresolved. The CDR3 has 12 residues. CDR1 is MNHNS and CDR2 is SASEGT in the germline V gene. The germline V and J ends were trimmed by 8 bases and 5 bases, with 12 bases remaining between them. The CDR3 sequence: CASDRDFYGYTF. The CDR3 DNA follows: TGTGCCAGCGATCGGGATTTTTATGGCTACACCTTC.

The genes are TRBV19 and TRBJ1-2; tentative D call: TRBD1 (6 bases). This CDR3 is built from 14 residues. Trimming pared 7 bases from V and 4 bases from J, leaving 16 bases between. The V gene's germline CDR1 is LNHDA and CDR2 SQIVND (reference sequence). CDR3 region: CASNELGAVYGYTF. CDR3 nucleotides: TGTGCCAGTAATGAACTGGGGGCTGTCTATGGCTACACCTTC.

This chain connects TRBV7-9 to TRBJ2-3; D gene uncertain. The germline V gene encodes CDR1 SEHNR and CDR2 FQNEAQ (reference sequence). V was shortened by 5 bases and J by 1 base, with 10 bases between the two germline ends. There are 14 residues in the CDR3. The CDR3 loop is CASSHSLGTDTQYF. CDR3 sequence (DNA): TGTGCCAGCAGCCATAGCCTAGGCACAGATACGCAGTATTTT.

This clone is medium-sized in the sample. This chain uses TRBV19 with TRBJ1-1; D is unresolved. The germline gives CDR1 LNHDA, CDR2 SQIVND (reference sequence). V lost 3 bases and J lost 5, with 7 bases in between. CDR3 length: 12 residues. CDR3 residues: CASSIGRTEAFF. The DNA for the CDR3 is TGTGCCAGTAGTATCGGGAGGACTGAAGCTTTCTTT.

The J gene is TRBJ1-6, the V gene TRBV4-1; perhaps TRBD1 as D (5 bases). V lost 5 bases and J lost 11, with 13 bases in between. This CDR3 contains 13 residues. Germline CDR1 is MGHRA and CDR2 is YSYEKL. In nucleotides, the CDR3 is TGCGCCAGCAGCGGGGGTTTAAACCCACCCCTCCACTTT. As protein: CASSGGLNPPLHF.

The count of this clone is one. The chain recombines TRBV15 with TRBJ2-7; 9 nucleotides align to TRBD2. The germline gives CDR1 LNHNV, CDR2 YYDKDF (reference sequence). The CDR3 is made up of 13 amino acids. Trimming took 5 bases from V and 3 from J; bases not matched to a gene: 2. CDR3 bases: TGTGCCACCAGCGGTAGCGGGGGCTACGAGCAGTACTTC. Its protein is CATSGSGGYEQYF.

By frequency in the sample, this clone is medium-sized. The chain is built from TRBV21-1 and TRBJ2-5; the tabulated D call, TRBD1, remains unverified against the DNA. TRBV21-1 is marked as a pseudogene. This CDR3 has 11 residues. DNA of the CDR3: TGTGCCAGCTCGCAGTACGCGACCCAGTACTTC. Its translation: CASSQYATQYF.

The J gene is TRBJ2-4, the V gene TRBV28, with TRBD1 identical over 11 bases. V shed 3 bases and J 0 bases; nucleotides not matched to a gene: 4. Germline lookup yields CDR1 MDHEN and CDR2 SYDVKM. CDR3 length: 17 residues. Written as DNA, the CDR3 is TGTGCCAGCAGTTTCCCGGACAGGGGGCGAGCCAAAAACATTCAGTACTTC. As protein: CASSFPDRGRAKNIQYF.

This chain uses TRBV6-4 with TRBJ2-3; D gene unclear. The CDR3 contains 13 residues. Germline-derived CDR1 and CDR2 are MRHNA and SNTAGT. V gave up 4 bases and J gave up 2 bases, with 7 bases separating them. The CDR3 DNA follows: TGTGCCAGCAGTGTTGGCCCCACAGATACGCAGTATTTT. This codes for CASSVGPTDTQYF.

The count of this clone is one. The chain recombines TRBV7-9 with TRBJ2-1; no firm D call. The CDR3 loop spans 11 amino acids. Germline V gene sequence: CDR1 SEHNR, CDR2 FQNEAQ (reference sequence). With 1 base removed from V and 9 bases from J, the gap between germline ends came to 4 bases. CDR3 in amino acids: CASSLGAEQFF. DNA of the CDR3: TGTGCCAGCAGCTTAGGGGCTGAGCAGTTCTTC.

The chain is built from TRBV7-9 and TRBJ1-2; a weak D match, TRBD1 (6 bases). Trimming took 5 bases from V and 3 from J, leaving 10 bases between them. Germline V gives CDR1 SEHNR, CDR2 FQNEAQ (reference sequence). The CDR3 covers 13 residues. The CDR3 spells CASSATGDYGYTF. The DNA of the CDR3 is TGTGCCAGCAGCGCGACAGGCGACTATGGCTACACCTTC.

The chain has TRBV28 and TRBJ2-2, with 10 nucleotides matching TRBD1. V lost 4 bases to trimming and J lost 3 bases; unmatched junction nucleotides: 11. Germline assignment: CDR1 MDHEN and CDR2 SYDVKM. The CDR3 contains 18 residues. CDR3: CASSSPIRQGADTGELFF. As DNA, the CDR3 is TGTGCCAGCAGTTCCCCGATTCGACAGGGGGCCGACACCGGGGAGCTGTTTTTT.

The chain carries TRBV7-2 and TRBJ1-2, with unresolved D. The CDR3 is 10 residues long. Trimming left V 2 bases short and J 8 bases short, with 3 bases between. Germline CDR1 and CDR2: SGHTA and FQGNSA. In nucleotides, the CDR3 is TGTGCCAGCAGCTTATACGGCTACACCTTC. Translated: CASSLYGYTF. The full variable domain, with the rest looked up from reference TRBV7-2 and TRBJ1-2, is GAGVSQSPSNKVTEKGKDVELRCDPISGHTALYWYRQSLGQGLEFLIYFQGNSAPDKSGLPSDRFSAERTGGSVSTLTIQRTQQEDSAVYLCASSLYGYTFGSGTRLTVV.

CDR3 sequence: CASSLRGSFYGYTF. The DNA for the CDR3 is TGTGCCAGCAGTTTAAGGGGCAGCTTCTATGGCTACACCTTC. This chain uses TRBV27 with TRBJ1-2; TRBD1 is a possible D gene (5 bases). The CDR3 consists of 14 residues. The germline V gene encodes CDR1 MNHEY and CDR2 SMNVEV (reference sequence). Between the trimmed V and J ends, which lost 2 bases and 4 bases, there was a span of 11 bases.

This clone was detected only once. This sequence joins TRBV27 and TRBJ2-2; D perhaps matches TRBD1 (5 bases). Germline CDR1 is MNHEY and CDR2 is SMNVEV (reference sequence). V lost 2 bases and J lost 11, with 18 bases in between. The CDR3 is 15 residues long. The CDR3 DNA is TGTGCCAGCAGTTTAACCCCAGGGAACATCGGAGAGCTGTTTTTT. Translated, it gives CASSLTPGNIGELFF.

The chain links TRBV27 to TRBJ2-7; D may match TRBD1 or TRBD2 (5 bases each). The CDR3 has 17 amino acids. The germline V gene encodes CDR1 MNHEY and CDR2 SMNVEV (reference sequence). V was clipped by 0 bases and J by 0 bases, with 15 bases between them. CDR3 sequence: CASSLSIGRESSYEQYF. The DNA for the CDR3 is TGTGCCAGCAGTTTATCGATAGGCAGGGAGAGCTCCTACGAGCAGTACTTC.

This clone has a single count. The chain combines TRBV21-1 with TRBJ2-7; the table's D call, TRBD2, was not checked against the DNA. TRBV21-1 is a documented pseudogene. The CDR3 runs to 14 residues. CDR3: CASSDTAGAYEQYF. CDR3 nucleotides: TGTGCCAGCAGTGATACAGCCGGGGCCTACGAGCAGTACTTC.

The gene calls are TRBV4-1 and TRBJ2-1; D not certain. Trimming left V 3 bases short and J 4 bases short, with 7 bases between. Germline loops: CDR1 MGHRA, CDR2 YSYEKL. The CDR3 is 13 residues long. The CDR3 spells CASSQELYNEQFF. The CDR3 nucleotides read TGCGCCAGCAGCCAGGAACTTTACAATGAGCAGTTCTTC.

Only a few counts were recorded for this clone. The sample contains more than one DNA sequence encoding this CDR3. The chain is built from TRBV28 and TRBJ2-7; 9 positions agree with TRBD2. This CDR3 comprises 15 residues. V lost 6 bases, J lost 4 bases, and 10 bases stayed unmatched. Looked up from germline, CDR1 is MDHEN and CDR2 is SYDVKM. The CDR3 nucleotides are TGTGCCAGCAGCGGGACTAGCCGCACGCAATACGAGCAGTACTTC. Amino acids: CASSGTSRTQYEQYF.

The chain couples TRBV10-1 to TRBJ2-7, with 7 positions matching TRBD1. The ends lost 3 bases at V and 3 bases at J; junction bases unmatched: 2. The CDR3 totals 13 residues. The V gene's germline CDR1 is WNHNN and CDR2 SYGVQD (reference sequence). This CDR3 is CASSEGQDYEQYF. In nucleotides, the CDR3 is TGCGCCAGCAGTGAAGGACAGGACTACGAGCAGTACTTC.

This clone was detected only once. The CDR3 protein is CSVEDSGVASTYEQYF. CDR3 in DNA: TGCAGCGTTGAAGATTCAGGGGTAGCCTCTACCTACGAGCAGTACTTC. The chain has TRBV29-1 and TRBJ2-7; TRBD1 is a possible D gene (6 bases). The CDR3 extends over 16 amino acids. Looked up from germline, CDR1 is SQVTM and CDR2 is ANQGSEA. V gave up 0 bases and J gave up 2 bases, with 17 bases separating them.

This chain uses TRBV7-2 with TRBJ2-7; D ambiguous. The CDR3 spans 14 residues. V lost 5 bases, J lost 0 bases, and 11 bases lay in between. Germline CDR1 and CDR2: SGHTA and FQGNSA. The CDR3 coding sequence is TGTGCCAGCAGCCCCAAGTTCGACTCCTACGAGCAGTACTTC. It encodes CASSPKFDSYEQYF.

The chain recombines TRBV28 with TRBJ1-4; TRBD1 aligns across 8 bases. CDR1 is MDHEN, CDR2 SYDVKM, per germline. V shed 4 bases, J shed 5 bases, and the junction held 6 bases outside the gene matches. CDR3 size: 15 residues. The CDR3 region has the DNA TGTGCCAGCAGTTCCCACCGGACAGGGAATGAAAAACTGTTTTTT. It translates to CASSSHRTGNEKLFF.

The rearrangement links TRBV5-4 to TRBJ2-2; possible D gene TRBD2, 6 bases. Germline CDR1 is SGHNT and CDR2 is YYREEE (reference sequence). The CDR3 has 12 residues. Trimming removed 5 bases at V and 6 bases at J, with 8 bases between. The CDR3 nucleotides read TGTGCCAGCAGGGGGGAGGCCGGGGAGCTGTTTTTT. This encodes CASRGEAGELFF.

CDR3 coding DNA: TGCAGCGGACAATCGGGGGAGGGCACTGAAGCTTTCTTT. Translation gives CSGQSGEGTEAFF. The chain carries TRBV29-1 and TRBJ1-1; a possible D gene is TRBD1 (5 bases). This CDR3 comprises 13 residues. V dropped 7 bases and J dropped 4 bases, with 16 bases sitting between them. Per the germline V gene, CDR1 is SQVTM and CDR2 is ANQGSEA.

The chain recombines TRBV9 with TRBJ2-3; D is ambiguous. Trimming left V 0 bases short and J 0 bases short, with 5 bases between. The germline CDR1 and CDR2 sequences are SGDLS and YYNGEE. This CDR3 region has 14 residues. The CDR3 here is CASSVDGSTDTQYF. The CDR3 DNA reads TGTGCCAGCAGCGTAGACGGTAGCACAGATACGCAGTATTTT.

CDR3 in amino acids: CASSVDRDFLAGNTIYF. In DNA, the CDR3 is TGTGCCAGCAGCGTGGACAGGGACTTTCTGGCCGGAAACACCATATATTTT. The chain uses TRBV2 and TRBJ1-3; 8 bases line up with TRBD1. Germline CDR1 and CDR2: SNHLY and FYNNEI. The CDR3 totals 17 residues. With 6 bases clipped from V and 4 bases from J, the junction kept 14 bases outside the gene matches.